This T cell receptor (beta chain) emerged from a study of T cell responses to AZD1222 COVID-19 vaccine. Study at large: The analysis combined second doses at about 4 or about 12 weeks. Findings of the study overall: Seropositive status at baseline applied to only six AZD1222 recipients.

The J segment lost 0 bases and the V segment lost 2 bases, leaving 4 bases of the junction unmatched. CDR3 length: 16 residues. Germline V lookup: CDR1 SGHRS, CDR2 YFSETQ. Repertoires were generated with immunoSEQ multiplex PCR, while TCRdb's copy carries only in-frame clones and drops some. The sample lists over 120,000 clones, about 93% occurring once. Turning to this clone: The antigen is unknown.

The sample here was peripheral blood, taken on day 0 of AZD1222 vaccination. This rearrangement joins TRBV5-1 to TRBJ1-4, with 7 bases aligning to TRBD1. This sequence originates from an adult in good health. The CDR3 sequence is CASSLLGQATNEKLFF. The CDR3 DNA sequence: TGCGCCAGCAGCTTACTTGGACAGGCAACTAATGAAAAACTGTTTTTT. Based on the CDR3 plus reference TRBV5-1 and TRBJ1-4, the full variable domain is KAGVTQTPRYLIKTRGQQVTLSCSPISGHRSVSWYQQTPGQGLQFLFEYFSETQRNKGNFPGRFSGRQFSNSRSEMNVSTLELGDSALYLCASSLLGQATNEKLFFGSGTQLSVL.